This T cell receptor beta chain derives from a study of Ad26.COV2.S vaccination and SARS-CoV-2 variants. Study-level background: Each vaccinee took Ad26.COV2.S intramuscularly, once or twice 56 days apart. Study-wide findings and caveats: Recipients of vaccine and of placebo showed similar breadth of their non-spike TCR repertoires.

Using immunoSEQ multiplex PCR, the repertoire was profiled, and TCRdb retains in-frame clones only, with some absent. The profile shows 380,000 or so clones, 88% of them singletons. About this clone: Its target is unknown. A junction end diverges from the germline sequence, so it may reflect a read error.

Germline CDR1 reads LNHNV; CDR2 reads YYDKDF (reference sequence). The CDR3 contains 16 residues. The sample's treatment: roughly 18 received Ad26.COV2.S at low or high dose, single or two shots; 5 received placebo; per-sample allocation not given. Following the first vaccine or placebo injection, samples were taken on day 63. Built on an Ad26 vector, the vaccine expressed Wuhan-strain SARS-CoV-2 spike. This receptor was obtained from a person aged 18-60 years who received the Ad26.COV2.S COVID-19 vaccine or a placebo. The V and J genes are TRBV15 and TRBJ2-4, with 7 bases that match TRBD1. Specimen: peripheral blood, collected in a trial of Ad26.COV2.S vaccine versus placebo. The CDR3 is CAASRGRGRVRDIQYF. The CDR3 bases are TGTGCCGCCAGCAGGGGGAGAGGGCGGGTACGGGACATTCAGTACTTC.